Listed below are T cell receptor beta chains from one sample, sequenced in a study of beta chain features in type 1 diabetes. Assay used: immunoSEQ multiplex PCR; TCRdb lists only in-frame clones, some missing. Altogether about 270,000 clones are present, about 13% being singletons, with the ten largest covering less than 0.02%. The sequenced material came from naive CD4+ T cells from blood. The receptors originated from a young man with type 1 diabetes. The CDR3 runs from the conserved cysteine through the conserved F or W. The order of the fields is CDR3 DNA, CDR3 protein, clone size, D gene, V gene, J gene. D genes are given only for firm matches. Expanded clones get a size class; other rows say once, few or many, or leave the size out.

CDR3nt: TGTGCCAGTAGAGGGACAGGGTTGGGGAATGAGCAGTTCTTC; CDR3aa: CASRGTGLGNEQFF; abundance: .; d_gene: TRBD1; v_gene: TRBV25-1; j_gene: TRBJ2-1
CDR3nt: TGCGCCAGCAGCCAACACTCCGGGTCCAACTACGAGCAGTACTTC; CDR3aa: CASSQHSGSNYEQYF; abundance: .; d_gene: .; v_gene: TRBV4-3; j_gene: TRBJ2-7
CDR3nt: TGTGCCAGCAGCTTAGACCGGGACGGGAGTGTGGAGACCCAGTACTTC; CDR3aa: CASSLDRDGSVETQYF; abundance: .; d_gene: .; v_gene: TRBV7-9; j_gene: TRBJ2-5
CDR3nt: TGTGCCAGCAGCCCCTCGACTCGAGCCAAAAACATTCAGTACTTC; CDR3aa: CASSPSTRAKNIQYF; abundance: few; d_gene: .; v_gene: TRBV9; j_gene: TRBJ2-4
CDR3nt: TGTGCCAGCAGCTCGCAGGGGTACGAGCAGTACTTC; CDR3aa: CASSSQGYEQYF; abundance: few; d_gene: .; v_gene: TRBV7-2; j_gene: TRBJ2-7
CDR3nt: TGTGCCAGCAGCCCATCAGGGGCCAACACTGAAGCTTTCTTT; CDR3aa: CASSPSGANTEAFF; abundance: few; d_gene: .; v_gene: TRBV7-2; j_gene: TRBJ1-1
CDR3nt: TGTGCCAGCAGCACGGGACAGGGGGCCAGCGAGCAGTACTTC; CDR3aa: CASSTGQGASEQYF; abundance: .; d_gene: TRBD1; v_gene: TRBV5-4; j_gene: TRBJ2-7
CDR3nt: TGCGCCAGCAGCTTCTATCAGGGGACCGGGGAGCTGTTTTTT; CDR3aa: CASSFYQGTGELFF; abundance: .; d_gene: .; v_gene: TRBV5-1; j_gene: TRBJ2-2
CDR3nt: TGTGCCAGCAGCCTTACAGGGGAAACCGACACTGAAGCTTTCTTT; CDR3aa: CASSLTGETDTEAFF; abundance: few; d_gene: TRBD1; v_gene: TRBV7-9; j_gene: TRBJ1-1
CDR3nt: TGTGCCAGCGCCGCGGGCGGGTTCTCCTACAATGAGCAGTTCTTC; CDR3aa: CASAAGGFSYNEQFF; abundance: few; d_gene: .; v_gene: TRBV9; j_gene: TRBJ2-1
CDR3nt: TGTGCCAGCGCGACAGGGGAGCCCTACGAGCAGTACTTC; CDR3aa: CASATGEPYEQYF; abundance: few; d_gene: TRBD1; v_gene: TRBV27; j_gene: TRBJ2-7
CDR3nt: TGTGCCAGCAGCTCTTACAGGCGGATGCGAGAGACCCAGTACTTC; CDR3aa: CASSSYRRMRETQYF; abundance: .; d_gene: .; v_gene: TRBV7-8; j_gene: TRBJ2-5
CDR3nt: TGTGCCAGCAGACTAGGACTAGACCCAATCTATGAGCAGTTCTTC; CDR3aa: CASRLGLDPIYEQFF; abundance: .; d_gene: TRBD2; v_gene: TRBV27; j_gene: TRBJ2-1
CDR3nt: TGTGCCAGCAGGTCATTCAGATCCAGCGAGCAGTACTTC; CDR3aa: CASRSFRSSEQYF; abundance: few; d_gene: .; v_gene: TRBV7-2; j_gene: TRBJ2-7
CDR3nt: TGTGCCAGCACCCATGTTTCTATCCGGGGTAACTATGGCTACACCTTC; CDR3aa: CASTHVSIRGNYGYTF; abundance: .; d_gene: .; v_gene: TRBV5-8; j_gene: TRBJ1-2
CDR3nt: TGTGCCAGCAGTGATCTTGGGGCAGTAGCCTACAATGAGCAGTTCTTC; CDR3aa: CASSDLGAVAYNEQFF; abundance: .; d_gene: .; v_gene: TRBV6-1; j_gene: TRBJ2-1
CDR3nt: TGTGCCAGCAGCGTTACAAGCGGGATCACCGGGGAGCTGTTTTTT; CDR3aa: CASSVTSGITGELFF; abundance: .; d_gene: TRBD2; v_gene: TRBV9; j_gene: TRBJ2-2
CDR3nt: TGTGCCAGCAGGCCGTTCAGTAGCACAGATACGCAGTATTTT; CDR3aa: CASRPFSSTDTQYF; abundance: .; d_gene: .; v_gene: TRBV2; j_gene: TRBJ2-3
CDR3nt: TGTGCCAGTAGTATCGACAGGAGCTATGGCTACACCTTC; CDR3aa: CASSIDRSYGYTF; abundance: few; d_gene: .; v_gene: TRBV19; j_gene: TRBJ1-2
CDR3nt: TGTGCCAGCAGCCCCGGAGGCTCCTACAATGAGCAGTTCTTC; CDR3aa: CASSPGGSYNEQFF; abundance: .; d_gene: .; v_gene: TRBV7-3; j_gene: TRBJ2-1
CDR3nt: TGCGCCAGCAGCCAAGGGGCCTTGTCGGACAGGTCTTATCAGCCCCAGCATTTT; CDR3aa: CASSQGALSDRSYQPQHF; abundance: few; d_gene: TRBD1; v_gene: TRBV4-1; j_gene: TRBJ1-5
CDR3nt: TGCGCCAGCAGCCAACAGGCAGCCCCGAGCACAGATACGCAGTATTTT; CDR3aa: CASSQQAAPSTDTQYF; abundance: .; d_gene: .; v_gene: TRBV4-3; j_gene: TRBJ2-3
CDR3nt: TGCGCCAGCAGCCAAGAGAACAGACCGCATTTGGATACGCAGTATTTT; CDR3aa: CASSQENRPHLDTQYF; abundance: .; d_gene: .; v_gene: TRBV4-3; j_gene: TRBJ2-3
CDR3nt: TGTGCCAGCAGTTCATTCAGGGGGCTGGATGGCTACACCTTC; CDR3aa: CASSSFRGLDGYTF; abundance: few; d_gene: TRBD1; v_gene: TRBV27; j_gene: TRBJ1-2
CDR3nt: TGTGCCAGCAGCCTCACAGGGGTCAATGAGCAGTTCTTC; CDR3aa: CASSLTGVNEQFF; abundance: few; d_gene: TRBD1; v_gene: TRBV6-5; j_gene: TRBJ2-1
CDR3nt: TGTGCCAGCAGCTCAGGGGTAAAACTGTTTTTT; CDR3aa: CASSSGVKLFF; abundance: .; d_gene: .; v_gene: TRBV7-9; j_gene: TRBJ1-4
CDR3nt: TGTGCCAGCAGCCCAGGTGGGGCGGACCGATACGAGCAGTACTTC; CDR3aa: CASSPGGADRYEQYF; abundance: few; d_gene: .; v_gene: TRBV28; j_gene: TRBJ2-7
CDR3nt: TGTGCCAGCAGCCGCCAGGGCTCTGGGGCCAACGTCCTGACTTTC; CDR3aa: CASSRQGSGANVLTF; abundance: .; d_gene: .; v_gene: TRBV9; j_gene: TRBJ2-6
CDR3nt: TGCGCCAGCAGCTTGGGGGACAGGGTCGGTAGAGAGACCCAGTACTTC; CDR3aa: CASSLGDRVGRETQYF; abundance: .; d_gene: TRBD1; v_gene: TRBV5-1; j_gene: TRBJ2-5
CDR3nt: TGCGCCAGCAGCTTAGACAGACCCATCTACAATGAGCAGTTCTTC; CDR3aa: CASSLDRPIYNEQFF; abundance: few; d_gene: .; v_gene: TRBV5-1; j_gene: TRBJ2-1
CDR3nt: TGTGCCTGGGAGATTTATAACGAAGCTTTCTTT; CDR3aa: CAWEIYNEAFF; abundance: few; d_gene: .; v_gene: TRBV30; j_gene: TRBJ1-1
CDR3nt: TGTGCCACCAGCAGAGATGGTCGTCTGAATTCGGGTTCCACCTTC; CDR3aa: CATSRDGRLNSGSTF; abundance: .; d_gene: .; v_gene: TRBV15; j_gene: TRBJ1-2
CDR3nt: TGTGCCAGCTCCCCAGGCTATCAGCCCCAGCATTTT; CDR3aa: CASSPGYQPQHF; abundance: few; d_gene: .; v_gene: TRBV28; j_gene: TRBJ1-5
CDR3nt: TGTGCCAGCAGCCGGGAGCTGAGCACAGATACGCAGTATTTT; CDR3aa: CASSRELSTDTQYF; abundance: few; d_gene: .; v_gene: TRBV25-1; j_gene: TRBJ2-3
CDR3nt: TGTGCCAGCAGTCCGACAGGGAGATACGAGCAGTACTTC; CDR3aa: CASSPTGRYEQYF; abundance: .; d_gene: TRBD1; v_gene: TRBV28; j_gene: TRBJ2-7
CDR3nt: TGTGCCAGCAGTCCCGGGACAGGGTGGTATGGCTACACCTTC; CDR3aa: CASSPGTGWYGYTF; abundance: .; d_gene: TRBD1; v_gene: TRBV6-5; j_gene: TRBJ1-2
CDR3nt: TGTGCCAGCTCACCACTGAGGATACAGAACACCGGGGAGCTGTTTTTT; CDR3aa: CASSPLRIQNTGELFF; abundance: few; d_gene: .; v_gene: TRBV18; j_gene: TRBJ2-2
CDR3nt: TGTGCCAGCAGAGCTACTAGCGGGTCCTACAATGAGCAGTTCTTC; CDR3aa: CASRATSGSYNEQFF; abundance: .; d_gene: TRBD2; v_gene: TRBV6-6; j_gene: TRBJ2-1
CDR3nt: TGTGCCAGCAGTTTAGCGGGGGACCCCACAGATACGCAGTATTTT; CDR3aa: CASSLAGDPTDTQYF; abundance: .; d_gene: TRBD2; v_gene: TRBV28; j_gene: TRBJ2-3
CDR3nt: TGTGCCAGCAGTTTCGGGACAGGGCCGTACGAGCAGTACTTC; CDR3aa: CASSFGTGPYEQYF; abundance: .; d_gene: TRBD1; v_gene: TRBV2; j_gene: TRBJ2-7
CDR3nt: TGCGCCAGCAGCCAAGTTCTGAGCGAGAAAGCTTTCTTT; CDR3aa: CASSQVLSEKAFF; abundance: .; d_gene: .; v_gene: TRBV4-1; j_gene: TRBJ1-1
CDR3nt: TGTGCCAGCAGCGTAAATCCAACCGAGAACTACGAGCAGTACTTC; CDR3aa: CASSVNPTENYEQYF; abundance: few; d_gene: .; v_gene: TRBV11-2; j_gene: TRBJ2-7
CDR3nt: TGTGCCAGCAGCTTAAGAGCAGGATCCGATAATTTTTATGAGCAGTTCTTC; CDR3aa: CASSLRAGSDNFYEQFF; abundance: few; d_gene: .; v_gene: TRBV7-2; j_gene: TRBJ2-1
CDR3nt: TGTGCCAGCAGCCAAAGTACCGGGGCCGGGGGCTATGGCTACACCTTC; CDR3aa: CASSQSTGAGGYGYTF; abundance: .; d_gene: .; v_gene: TRBV4-2; j_gene: TRBJ1-2
CDR3nt: TGTGCCAGCAGCGGACTAGCGGACTACGAGCAGTACTTC; CDR3aa: CASSGLADYEQYF; abundance: .; d_gene: TRBD2; v_gene: TRBV7-9; j_gene: TRBJ2-7